This TCR beta chain came from a study of PD-1 blockade in classical Hodgkin lymphoma. Study-wide findings and caveats: Newly diagnosed patients and complete responders had comparable diversity at baseline. Reported findings placed baseline TCR diversity lower in newly diagnosed patients (compared with healthy donors). At C4D1, TCR diversity had climbed significantly for CD4+ cells, though not for CD8+ cells.

Every patient relapsed after autologous stem cell transplantation, and brentuximab vedotin exposure varied. Investigators obtained CD8+ T cells from thawed PBMCs by magnetic negative selection. Best outcomes ranged across complete response, partial response and progressive disease. Remarks on this clone: Its cognate antigen is unknown.

Trimming pared 1 base from V and 7 bases from J, leaving 10 bases between. The CDR3 is 13 residues long. Germline V CDR1 and CDR2: SGHAT, FQNNGV. Clones were read by immunoSEQ multiplex PCR, and TCRdb kept only the in-frame ones, dropping some. The sample lists about 7,800 clones, about 86% occurring once. This material consisted of CD8+ T cells from blood, taken at baseline. The rearrangement joins TRBV11-2 to TRBJ1-2; possible D gene TRBD1, 6 bases. This clonotype originated in a human donor with classical Hodgkin lymphoma. The CDR3 DNA reads as TGTGCCAGCAGCTTAGCGGGGGGCGCTGGCTACACCTTC. Translated, it gives CASSLAGGAGYTF.